These T cell receptor beta chains were read from a single sample in a study of blood T cell repertoires in COVID-19. Data came from immunoSEQ multiplex PCR; TCRdb stores just in-frame clones and leaves some out. The sample comprises fewer than 200,000 clones, roughly 79% of which are singletons, and roughly 11% rests with the top ten. The source material was peripheral blood. The receptors originated from a woman aged 40 to 50 with COVID-19, enrolled during active disease. Both conserved end residues are part of each CDR3. The order of the fields is J gene, clone size, V gene, D gene, CDR3 DNA, CDR3 protein. The D gene is left open where the match is weak. A clone size is listed for some rows: how often the clone was seen (once, few, many), or a class if it is expanded.

>TRBJ2-3|-|TRBV18|TRBD2
TGTGCCAGCTCAAACAGCGGGAGTGCAGATACGCAGTATTTT
CASSNSGSADTQYF
>TRBJ2-7|-|TRBV20-1|-
TGCAGTGCTAGTTTCCGGGTCAGAGGGTCCGAGCAGTACTTC
CSASFRVRGSEQYF
>TRBJ2-5|-|TRBV15|-
TGTGCCACCAGCAGGGGACTTCAAGAGACCCAGTACTTC
CATSRGLQETQYF
>TRBJ2-3|-|TRBV7-9|-
TGTGCCAGCAGCCCAGTGGATACGCAGTATTTT
CASSPVDTQYF
>TRBJ2-3|-|TRBV3-1/TRBV3-2|-
TGTGCCAGCAGCCCAAGAGAACTAGCCCAGACAGATACGCAGTATTTT
CASSPRELAQTDTQYF
>TRBJ1-6|-|TRBV27|-
TGTGCCAGCAGCCCCGGTTTCAGGGGCTCCTATAATTCACCCCTCCACTTT
CASSPGFRGSYNSPLHF
>TRBJ2-1|few|TRBV6-1|-
TGTGCCAGCAGTGATTCTAGAGGTGAGCAGTTCTTC
CASSDSRGEQFF
>TRBJ1-6|-|TRBV19|-
TGTGCCAGCACTTATACAGGGCCTGATTCACCCCTCCACTTT
CASTYTGPDSPLHF
>TRBJ1-5|once|TRBV6-5|TRBD1
TGTGCCAGCAGTCCCGGGACAGGGGTTTTTGAGCCCCAGCATTTT
CASSPGTGVFEPQHF
>TRBJ2-5|-|TRBV14|TRBD1
TGTGCCAGCAGCCAAGATACAGGGGTGCAACAAGAGACCCAGTACTTC
CASSQDTGVQQETQYF
>TRBJ1-1|-|TRBV6-4|-
TGTGCCAGCAGTGAGGGGGCCGGTGCGAGAGCTTTCTTT
CASSEGAGARAFF
>TRBJ1-3|-|TRBV19|TRBD1
TGTGCCAGTGAGGGACAGCTCTCTGGAAACACCATATATTTT
CASEGQLSGNTIYF
>TRBJ1-2|-|TRBV5-4|TRBD1
TGTGCCAGCAGCTCCGACAGGGGTTACTATGGCTACACCTTC
CASSSDRGYYGYTF
>TRBJ2-1|-|TRBV12-3/TRBV12-4|-
TGTGCCAGCAGTTTTGGAAGGGGTCGGGAGCAGTTCTTC
CASSFGRGREQFF
>TRBJ1-2|-|TRBV7-8|-
TGTGCCAGCAGCTTAGGGGGTTCAGGGGATGGCTACACCTTC
CASSLGGSGDGYTF
>TRBJ2-5|once|TRBV25-1|TRBD1
TGTGCCAGCAGTGGCCCGACAGGGGTATCTGGGGAGACCCAGTACTTC
CASSGPTGVSGETQYF
>TRBJ2-5|-|TRBV30|TRBD2
TGTGCCTGGAGGGGACTAGCGGGTGGTGAGACCCAGTACTTC
CAWRGLAGGETQYF
>TRBJ1-2|-|TRBV7-9|-
TGTGCCAGCAGCTTAGCGGGGGCACAGGCGAGCTATGGCTACACCTTC
CASSLAGAQASYGYTF
>TRBJ2-7|-|TRBV9|TRBD2
TGTGCCAGCAGCGGGAGCGGGAGTATTTCCTACGAGCAGTACTTC
CASSGSGSISYEQYF
>TRBJ2-5|-|TRBV20-1|-
TGCAGTGCTTACGACTATACCCAGTACTTC
CSAYDYTQYF
>TRBJ2-1|-|TRBV7-9|-
TGTGCCAGCAGCTTGGCTACTAGTAGTGGGGACAATGAGCAGTTCTTC
CASSLATSSGDNEQFF
>TRBJ1-6|few|TRBV27|-
TGTGCCAGCAGTTTAAAGGCAGGGCCAAATTCACCCCTCCACTTT
CASSLKAGPNSPLHF
>TRBJ1-1|few|TRBV11-2|TRBD1
TGTGCCAGCGAGGGACAGGGGTGGACGACTGAAGCTTTCTTT
CASEGQGWTTEAFF
>TRBJ2-7|once|TRBV5-4|-
TGTGCCAGCAGCCCCCAGGTTGGGCTACAGACCTACGAGCAGTACTTC
CASSPQVGLQTYEQYF
>TRBJ2-1|-|TRBV2|TRBD1
TGTGCCAGCAGTCCACGGACAGGGTCAGCTTACAATGAGCAGTTCTTC
CASSPRTGSAYNEQFF
>TRBJ1-5|many|TRBV2|TRBD1
TGTGCCAGCAGTGAAGACAGGGGGCGCAACCAGCCCCAGCATTTT
CASSEDRGRNQPQHF
>TRBJ1-1|-|TRBV19|TRBD1
TGTGCCAGTAGTATAAAGGGGACAGTGAACACTGAAGCTTTCTTT
CASSIKGTVNTEAFF
>TRBJ2-5|-|TRBV9|TRBD2
TGTGCCAGCAGCGCGGGAGGGGCCCAAGAGACCCAGTACTTC
CASSAGGAQETQYF
>TRBJ1-6|-|TRBV6-5|-
TGTGCCAGCAGGCCCCTCTTCGGGCCCCTCCACTTT
CASRPLFGPLHF
>TRBJ2-1|few|TRBV7-9|TRBD1
TGTGCCAGCAGCGTGACAGGGGGATATAGAAATGAGCAGTTCTTC
CASSVTGGYRNEQFF
>TRBJ2-2|once|TRBV10-3|-
TGTGCCATCAGTGAGCAGGTAACCGGGGAGCTGTTTTTT
CAISEQVTGELFF
>TRBJ1-4|-|TRBV18|-
TGTGCCAGCTCACCACGGGAGATGGGCGCAACTAATGAAAAACTGTTTTTT
CASSPREMGATNEKLFF
>TRBJ1-2|few|TRBV6-6|-
TGTGCCGGCAGCTCAGGGTATGGCTACACCTTC
CAGSSGYGYTF
>TRBJ2-5|-|TRBV28|-
TGTGCCAGCAGTCTCCCCCAGGGGACCCAGTACTTC
CASSLPQGTQYF
>TRBJ1-2|-|TRBV3-1/TRBV3-2|-
TGTGCCAGCAGCCAAGGGACACATCTTTACTATGGCTACACCTTC
CASSQGTHLYYGYTF
>TRBJ2-5|-|TRBV29-1|-
TGCAGCGTTGAAGGTGAAGCTAGCGCCCCTCAAGAGACCCAGTACTTC
CSVEGEASAPQETQYF
>TRBJ2-7|-|TRBV7-8|-
TGTGCCAGCAGCTTCGTGACTAGGACCTACGAGCAGTACTTC
CASSFVTRTYEQYF
>TRBJ1-1|-|TRBV6-5|-
TGTGCCAGCAGCGTAGACATCTCGAACACTGAAGCTTTCTTT
CASSVDISNTEAFF